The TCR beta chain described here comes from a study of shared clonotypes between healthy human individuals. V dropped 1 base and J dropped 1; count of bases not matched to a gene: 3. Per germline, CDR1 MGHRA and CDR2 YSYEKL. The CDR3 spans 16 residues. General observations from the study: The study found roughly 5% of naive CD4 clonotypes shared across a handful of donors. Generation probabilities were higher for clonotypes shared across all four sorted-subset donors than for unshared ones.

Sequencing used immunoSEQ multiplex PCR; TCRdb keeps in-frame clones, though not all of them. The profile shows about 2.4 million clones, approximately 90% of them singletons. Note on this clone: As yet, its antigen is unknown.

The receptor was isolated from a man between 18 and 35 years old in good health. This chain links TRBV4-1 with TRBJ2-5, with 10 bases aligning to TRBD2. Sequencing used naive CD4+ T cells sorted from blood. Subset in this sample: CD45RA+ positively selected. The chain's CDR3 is CASSQGSSGGQETQYF. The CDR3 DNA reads TGCGCCAGCAGCCAAGGGTCTAGCGGGGGCCAAGAGACCCAGTACTTC.